One sample yielded the 11 T cell receptor beta chains listed below, sequenced in a study of blood T cell repertoires in COVID-19. This table comes from immunoSEQ multiplex PCR, and its TCRdb copy is limited to in-frame clones, with some not included. The sample shows roughly 84,000 clones, 65% to 85% of them seen only once. The sequenced sample was peripheral blood. The receptors derive from an elderly woman with acute or convalescent COVID-19.

J is TRBJ2-7 and V is TRBV9; maybe TRBD1 (6 bases). V was pared by 0 bases and J by 3 bases, with 22 bases between. The CDR3 runs 18 residues. Germline values: CDR1 SGDLS, CDR2 YYNGEE. CDR3 nucleotide sequence: TGTGCCAGCAGCGTAGGACATTCGGGAACGGGACACCTCTACGAGCAGTACTTC. This gives the protein CASSVGHSGTGHLYEQYF.

In this sample, this clone turned up a few times. The V call is TRBV6-2 or TRBV6-3, the J call TRBJ2-3, with 8 nucleotides matching TRBD1. The CDR3 consists of 17 residues. Germline trimming cut 4 bases from V and 1 base from J; bases unmatched to any gene: 10. Germline V gene data show CDR1 as MNHEY and CDR2 as SVGEGT. The CDR3 sequence: CASSSKPGTGRTDTQYF. CDR3 in DNA: TGTGCCAGCAGTTCCAAGCCCGGGACAGGCCGCACAGATACGCAGTATTTT.

This chain uses TRBV30 with TRBJ1-6, with 7 bases that match TRBD1. CDR1 is GTSNPN and CDR2 is SVGIG in the germline V gene (reference sequence). The CDR3 consists of 15 residues. J lost 9 bases, V lost 0 bases, and 8 bases had no gene match. The CDR3 region has the DNA TGTGCCTGGAGTGTAGGGGGCACCACGGTTTCACCCCTCCACTTT. This gives the protein CAWSVGGTTVSPLHF.

This clone was recorded once. CDR3 bases: TGTGCCACCAGTGATTCTACAGGGACGTGGAGCAATCAGCCCCAGCATTTT. Translating it yields CATSDSTGTWSNQPQHF. The chain employs TRBV24-1 and TRBJ1-5, with TRBD1 as a possible D gene (6 bases). The CDR3 has 17 amino acids. V lost 2 bases and J 1 base, leaving 14 bases between the germline ends. CDR1 is KGHDR, CDR2 SFDVKD, per germline.

This sequence joins TRBV4-1 and TRBJ1-2; D is perhaps TRBD1 (5 bases). With 0 bases removed from V and 4 bases from J, the gap between germline ends came to 6 bases. CDR1 MGHRA and CDR2 YSYEKL come from the germline V gene. This CDR3 region has 13 residues. Here the CDR3 reads CASSQETAYGYTF. CDR3 nucleotides: TGCGCCAGCAGCCAAGAGACAGCCTATGGCTACACCTTC.

The rearrangement joins TRBV6-5 to TRBJ1-5; no definite D call. This CDR3 comprises 15 residues. Trimming removed 2 bases at V and 6 bases at J, with 14 bases between. Germline V CDR1 and CDR2: MNHEY, SVGAGI. CDR3 sequence (DNA): TGTGCCAGCAGTTACGGTCGGGGAGTAACTCAGCCCCAGCATTTT. It codes for CASSYGRGVTQPQHF.

The J gene is TRBJ1-1, the V gene TRBV7-9, with a weak D call TRBD1 (5 bases). The V gene's germline CDR1 is SEHNR and CDR2 FQNEAQ (reference sequence). The CDR3 contains 13 residues. Trimming shortened V by 3 bases and J by 3 bases, and 8 bases separated the two germline ends. CDR3 in DNA: TGTGCCAGCAGCTTCCAACAGGACACTGAAGCTTTCTTT. It yields the protein CASSFQQDTEAFF.

The V and J genes are TRBV13 and TRBJ1-2; possible D gene TRBD1, 5 bases. This CDR3 region has 14 residues. Germline CDR1 reads PRHDT; CDR2 reads FYEKMQ (reference sequence). V was clipped by 2 bases and J by 1 base, with 8 bases between them. The CDR3 DNA is TGTGCCAGCAGCTTACGGGGGGGTAACTATGGCTACACCTTC. Residues: CASSLRGGNYGYTF.

This sequence joins TRBV7-3 and TRBJ2-7, with TRBD1 matching 8 bases. The CDR3 runs to 12 residues. Looked up from germline, CDR1 is SGHTA and CDR2 is FQGTGA. Germline trimming cut 6 bases from V and 6 bases from J; bases unmatched to any gene: 4. The CDR3 DNA follows: TGTGCCAGCAGTATAGACAGGGGCGAGCAGTACTTC. Its protein product is CASSIDRGEQYF.

The chain recombines TRBV10-1 with TRBJ1-1, with D possibly matching TRBD1 (6 bases). The CDR3 runs to 13 residues. V was trimmed by 3 bases and J by 1 base, leaving 6 bases between them. Germline loops: CDR1 WNHNN, CDR2 SYGVQD (reference sequence). CDR3 sequence: CASSEQGNTEAFF. In nucleotides, the CDR3 is TGCGCCAGCAGTGAACAGGGGAACACTGAAGCTTTCTTT.

This chain joins TRBV14 and TRBJ1-1; D possibly corresponds to TRBD1 (6 bases). The V end was cut by 4 bases, the J end by 4 bases, with 10 bases between. This CDR3 region has 13 residues. Germline V gene sequence: CDR1 SGHDN, CDR2 FVKESK. CDR3 sequence reads: CASSRQVGTEAFF. CDR3 sequence (DNA): TGTGCCAGCAGCCGACAGGTGGGCACTGAAGCTTTCTTT. The variable domain in full, completed from reference TRBV14 and TRBJ1-1, reads EAGVTQFPSHSVIEKGQTVTLRCDPISGHDNLYWYRRVMGKEIKFLLHFVKESKQDESGMPNNRFLAERTGGTYSTLKVQPAELEDSGVYFCASSRQVGTEAFFGQGTRLTVV.